The 6 T cell receptor beta chains presented below share a single source sample, sequenced in a study of cytomegalovirus exposure and HLA in healthy donors. The PCR was carried out with 60 Vbeta primers and 13 Jbeta primers. The table came from immunoSEQ multiplex PCR; TCRdb's copy has only in-frame clones and leaves some out. This sample has over 100,000 clones, with 75% to 90% found just once. Sequenced material: PBMCs. These receptors came from a man aged 25-40 years in good health and CMV-seronegative.

This clone was observed a few times. The chain is built from TRBV5-1 and TRBJ1-4, with a weak D call TRBD1 (5 bases). Germline CDR1 reads SGHRS; CDR2 reads YFSETQ. The CDR3 totals 16 residues. With 4 bases removed from V and 2 bases from J, the gap between germline ends came to 15 bases. The CDR3 nucleotides are TGCGCCAGCAGCACGGACCCTCGGGGGACTAATGAAAAACTGTTTTTT. It encodes CASSTDPRGTNEKLFF.

As to this clone: Other DNA sequences in the same sample also yield this CDR3. This chain uses TRBV5-1 with TRBJ1-3, with 8 bases fitting TRBD1. Per the germline V gene, CDR1 is SGHRS and CDR2 is YFSETQ. This CDR3 has 16 residues. V lost 4 bases and J lost 0; bases outside the gene matches: 6. Here the CDR3 reads CASSQGQAVSGNTIYF. The CDR3 DNA sequence: TGCGCCAGCAGCCAGGGACAGGCCGTCTCTGGAAACACCATATATTTT.

This clone was counted between two and nine times. V and J are TRBV19 and TRBJ1-5; 9 bases line up with TRBD1. CDR1 is LNHDA, CDR2 SQIVND, per germline (reference sequence). This CDR3 region has 15 residues. Trimming cost V 5 bases and J 4 bases; bases outside gene matches: 6. For the CDR3, the DNA is TGTGCCAGTAGTGCACAGGGGGCTGGGAATCAGCCCCAGCATTTT. Protein sequence: CASSAQGAGNQPQHF. The full variable domain, in which reference TRBV19 and TRBJ1-5 provide the parts outside the CDR3, is DGGITQSPKYLFRKEGQNVTLSCEQNLNHDAMYWYRQDPGQGLRLIYYSQIVNDFQKGDIAEGYSVSREKKESFPLTVTSAQKNPTAFYLCASSAQGAGNQPQHFGDGTRLSIL.

This clone was seen only once. The V gene is TRBV5-1, the J gene TRBJ1-5; 7 nucleotides line up with TRBD1. The V gene's germline CDR1 is SGHRS and CDR2 YFSETQ. V lost 2 bases and J lost 6; bases outside the gene matches: 5. The CDR3 is 14 residues long. In DNA form, the CDR3 reads TGCGCCAGCAGCTTCGAACAGGGGAGTCAGCCCCAGCATTTT. Translating gives CASSFEQGSQPQHF.

This clone is a singleton in its sample. This sequence joins TRBV5-4 and TRBJ1-5; TRBD1 is a possible D gene (6 bases). This CDR3 has 14 amino acids. The V end lost 1 base, the J end lost 7 bases, and 12 bases lay between the germline ends. Germline assignment: CDR1 SGHNT and CDR2 YYREEE (reference sequence). Here the CDR3 reads CASSLRGAGQPQHF. The CDR3 coding sequence is TGTGCCAGCAGCTTGCGGGGGGCGGGGCAGCCCCAGCATTTT.

This chain uses TRBV11-2 with TRBJ1-1; D might be TRBD1 (5 bases). Trimming removed 5 bases at V and 4 bases at J, with 17 bases between. CDR3 length: 15 amino acids. Germline lookup yields CDR1 SGHAT and CDR2 FQNNGV. The CDR3 is CASSGVGPRGTEAFF. For the CDR3, the DNA is TGTGCCAGCAGCGGAGTGGGGCCAAGGGGCACTGAAGCTTTCTTT.